This T cell receptor beta chain came from a study of T cells in women clearing cervical HPV infection. Across the study: Control women cleared a single incident HPV16 infection within 12 months. Cases' blood sampling followed lesion detection by median approximately 150 days (90 to 200). Study-level findings and limits: CIN3+ cases had significantly higher TCR richness than controls; evenness did not differ.

Losses at the gene ends were 3 bases for V and 9 bases for J; bases not matched to a gene: 11. CDR1 SGHRS and CDR2 YFSETQ come from the germline V gene. This CDR3 comprises 16 residues. About this clone: What it binds is not known. Read sequence stops 3 residues before the CDR3 end, and the germline J gene provides the missing end.

Profiled with immunoSEQ multiplex PCR; TCRdb holds only in-frame clones, not every one. This sample contains 45,000 to 55,000 clones. HPV was found by MY09/MY11 PCR and dot-blot genotyping. Sample: blood buffy coat. This receptor was obtained from a woman aged 18 to 75 with a cervical HPV16 infection that either progressed to CIN3+ or cleared (not recorded which). The chain carries TRBV5-1 and TRBJ1-6, with 8 bases aligning to TRBD1. Here the CDR3 reads CASSSSSGTGGSPLHF. Incomplete CDR3 DNA: TGCGCCAGCAGCTCATCCTCCGGGACAGGTGGTTCACCC.